This T cell receptor (beta chain) originates from a study of a mutant IDH1 vaccine in newly diagnosed glioma. There are 15 residues in the CDR3. Between the trimmed V and J ends, which lost 2 bases and 8 bases, there was a span of 16 bases. Germline V gene data show CDR1 as KGHSH and CDR2 as LQKENI. A note on this clone: Its antigen is unidentified.

Method: immunoSEQ multiplex PCR; TCRdb's copy keeps in-frame clones and lacks some. Among tens of thousands of clones listed, approximately 87% were seen once. Described time point: week 23, last vaccination. Every vaccination contained 300 ug of the mutant IDH1 20-mer peptide and was paired with topical imiquimod. The TCR comes from a man aged 40-49 years with glioma. V gene TRBV18 combines with J gene TRBJ1-5; D might be TRBD1 (6 bases). The sequencing here drew on PBMCs, taken from a glioma patient whose treatment included an IDH1 peptide vaccine. The CDR3 reads CASSPTDRAIKPQHF. For the CDR3, the DNA is TGTGCCAGCTCACCAACGGACAGAGCAATCAAGCCCCAGCATTTT. Looking up the rest from reference TRBV18 and TRBJ1-5 gives the full variable domain: NAGVMQNPRHLVRRRGQEARLRCSPMKGHSHVYWYRQLPEEGLKFMVYLQKENIIDESGMPKERFSAEFPKEGPSILRIQQVVRGDSAAYFCASSPTDRAIKPQHFGDGTRLSIL.